The table lists the clone carrying this T cell receptor (beta chain) with many counts. Ligated cDNA underwent four rounds of PCR with nested alpha and beta constant region primers and SP2. TCRdb re-derived calls from the 5' RACE reads in MiXCR, one entry per CDR3 protein. The sample consists of about 48,000 distinct CDR3 sequences, about 4.5% of them appearing once. These data are taken from a study of naive and memory T cell subsets. A UMI-containing oligonucleotide was joined by 3' ligation to the TCR cDNA template. Reverse transcription used DNase-treated unsorted total RNA, aiming for roughly 1 to 1,100 ng. This receptor was taken from a female donor in good health.

The CDR3 bases are TGCGCCAGCAGCTTGCCCGGGACTAGCGGGATTCATGAGCAGTTCTTC. It yields the protein CASSLPGTSGIHEQFF. This chain joins TRBV5-1 and TRBJ2-1, with 13 bases identical to TRBD2. CDR3 length equals 16 residues. Germline V CDR1 and CDR2: SGHRS, YFSETQ. The V segment lost 1 base and the J segment 8 bases; nucleotides outside the gene matches: 6.